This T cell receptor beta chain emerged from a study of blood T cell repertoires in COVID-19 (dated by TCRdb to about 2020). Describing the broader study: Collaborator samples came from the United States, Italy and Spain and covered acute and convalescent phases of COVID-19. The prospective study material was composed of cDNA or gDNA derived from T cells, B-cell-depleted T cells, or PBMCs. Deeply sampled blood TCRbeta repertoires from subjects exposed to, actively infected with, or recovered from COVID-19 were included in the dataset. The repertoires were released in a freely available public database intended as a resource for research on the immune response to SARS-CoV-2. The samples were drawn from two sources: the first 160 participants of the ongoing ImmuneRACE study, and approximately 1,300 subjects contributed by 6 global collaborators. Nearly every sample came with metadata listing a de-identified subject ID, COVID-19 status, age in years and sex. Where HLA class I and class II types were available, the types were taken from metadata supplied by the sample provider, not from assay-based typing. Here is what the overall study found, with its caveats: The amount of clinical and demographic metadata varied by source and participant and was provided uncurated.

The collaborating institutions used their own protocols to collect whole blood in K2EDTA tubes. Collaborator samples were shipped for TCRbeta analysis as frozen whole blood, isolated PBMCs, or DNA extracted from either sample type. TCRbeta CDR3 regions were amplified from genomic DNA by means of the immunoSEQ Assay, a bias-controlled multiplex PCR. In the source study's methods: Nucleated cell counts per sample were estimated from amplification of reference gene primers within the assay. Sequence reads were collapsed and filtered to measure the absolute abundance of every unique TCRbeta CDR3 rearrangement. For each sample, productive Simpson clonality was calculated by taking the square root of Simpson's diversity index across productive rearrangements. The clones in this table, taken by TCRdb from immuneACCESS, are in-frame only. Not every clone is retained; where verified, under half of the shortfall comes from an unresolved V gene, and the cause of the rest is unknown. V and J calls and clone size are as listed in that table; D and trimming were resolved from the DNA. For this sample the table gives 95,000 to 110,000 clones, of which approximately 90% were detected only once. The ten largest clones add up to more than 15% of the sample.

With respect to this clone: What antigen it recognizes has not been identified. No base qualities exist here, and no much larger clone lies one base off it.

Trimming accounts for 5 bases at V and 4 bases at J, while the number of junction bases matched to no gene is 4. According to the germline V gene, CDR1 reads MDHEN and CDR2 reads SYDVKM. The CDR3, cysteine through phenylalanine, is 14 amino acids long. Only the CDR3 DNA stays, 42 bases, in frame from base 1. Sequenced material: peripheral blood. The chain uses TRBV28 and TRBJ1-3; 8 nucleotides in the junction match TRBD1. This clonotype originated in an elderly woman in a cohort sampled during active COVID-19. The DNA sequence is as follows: TGTGCCAGCAGTACGGGACAGGAGGGAAACACCATATATTTT. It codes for CASSTGQEGNTIYF.